Listed here are 29 T cell receptor beta chains from one sample, sequenced in a study of blood T cell repertoires in COVID-19. Data came from immunoSEQ multiplex PCR; TCRdb stores just in-frame clones and leaves some out. The table shows fewer than 350,000 clones, with over 75% occurring only once. Sequencing was done on a sample of peripheral blood. These receptors were taken from a man between 18 and 35 years old with active or convalescent COVID-19.

This sequence joins TRBV6-2 or TRBV6-3 and TRBJ1-1, with a weak D call TRBD1 (5 bases). Germline V gives CDR1 MNHEY, CDR2 SVGEGT. Trimming stripped 0 bases from V and 1 base from J, with 6 bases between. This CDR3 region has 14 residues. The CDR3 protein is CASSYSGANTEAFF. The CDR3, as DNA: TGTGCCAGCAGTTACTCAGGGGCGAACACTGAAGCTTTCTTT.

This rearrangement joins TRBV10-3 to TRBJ1-2; 8 nucleotides agree with TRBD1. The CDR3 has 14 amino acids. Germline CDR1 ENHRY, CDR2 SYGVKD. V lost 0 bases and J lost 4; bases outside the gene matches: 1. CDR3 region: CAISESDRVYGYTF. CDR3 DNA sequence: TGTGCCATCAGTGAGTCGGACAGGGTCTATGGCTACACCTTC.

The chain is built from TRBV3-1 (or the pseudogene TRBV3-2) and TRBJ1-6, with no clear D. This CDR3 is built from 13 residues. Germline V gene sequence: CDR1 LGHDT, CDR2 YNNKEL (reference sequence). Trimming removed 2 bases at V and 7 bases at J, with 6 bases between. CDR3 sequence reads: CASSQRSNSPLHF. The CDR3 DNA is TGTGCCAGCAGCCAACGGTCGAATTCACCCCTCCACTTT.

The sample holds one count of this clone. The chain recombines TRBV3-1 (or the pseudogene TRBV3-2) with TRBJ2-2; TRBD1 aligns across 7 bases. The CDR3 contains 15 residues. V gave up 4 bases and J gave up 5 bases; unmatched junction bases: 7. Per the germline V gene, CDR1 is LGHDT and CDR2 is YNNKEL (reference sequence). DNA of the CDR3: TGTGCCAGCAGCCGAAGGGGACAGAGAACCGGGGAGCTGTTTTTT. It encodes CASSRRGQRTGELFF.

The genes are TRBV9 and TRBJ1-2; no reliable D call. This CDR3 is built from 14 residues. Trimming removed 4 bases from V and 6 bases from J, with 16 bases in between. Germline assignment: CDR1 SGDLS and CDR2 YYNGEE. CDR3 DNA: TGTGCCAGCAGCCCCCCTCTTGGAGGGCATGGCTACACCTTC. Protein sequence: CASSPPLGGHGYTF.

The rearrangement uses TRBV29-1 and TRBJ1-4; TRBD1 might be the D (6 bases). V was cut by 4 bases and J by 8 bases, with 8 bases left in between. The CDR3 runs to 11 residues. The germline gives CDR1 SQVTM, CDR2 ANQGSEA. The CDR3 nucleotides read TGCAGCGTTGTGACAGGAGAAAAACTGTTTTTT. This codes for CSVVTGEKLFF.

The CDR3 DNA is TGTGCCAGCAGCGTGGTGAGGAACACTGAAGCTTTCTTT. It is translated as CASSVVRNTEAFF. V usage is TRBV6-5 and J usage is TRBJ1-1; D uncertain. The CDR3 totals 13 residues. Germline V gene lookup returns CDR1 MNHEY and CDR2 SVGAGI. The V end lost 6 bases, the J end lost 1 base, and 9 bases lay between the germline ends.

This chain uses TRBV19 with TRBJ1-5; 9 bases are a match to TRBD1. CDR1 is LNHDA, CDR2 SQIVND, per germline (reference sequence). Trimming removed 6 bases from V and 2 bases from J; junction bases left unmatched: 11. The CDR3 is made up of 17 amino acids. CDR3 in amino acids: CASRKQGALLGNQPQHF. The CDR3 coding sequence is TGTGCCAGTAGAAAACAGGGGGCTTTGCTTGGCAATCAGCCCCAGCATTTT. Full variable domain (remainder filled in from reference TRBV19 and TRBJ1-5): DGGITQSPKYLFRKEGQNVTLSCEQNLNHDAMYWYRQDPGQGLRLIYYSQIVNDFQKGDIAEGYSVSREKKESFPLTVTSAQKNPTAFYLCASRKQGALLGNQPQHFGDGTRLSIL.

The V gene is TRBV7-9, the J gene TRBJ2-1, with 9 bases matching TRBD1. There are 13 residues in the CDR3. V dropped 5 bases and J dropped 9; count of bases not matched to a gene: 5. In germline, CDR1 is SEHNR, CDR2 FQNEAQ (reference sequence). The CDR3 sequence is CASSDPTGGEQFF. CDR3 in DNA: TGTGCCAGCAGCGACCCGACAGGGGGTGAGCAGTTCTTC.

This clone was observed a single time. The CDR3 reads CASSFSAGNSYGYTF. CDR3 DNA sequence: TGTGCCAGCAGTTTTTCTGCAGGGAATAGCTATGGCTACACCTTC. The chain uses TRBV27 and TRBJ1-2, with D maybe TRBD1 (5 bases). The ends were cut back, 3 bases at V and 4 bases at J, with 15 bases in the middle. There are 15 residues in the CDR3. CDR1 is MNHEY, CDR2 SMNVEV, per germline (reference sequence).

In its sample, this clone was seen a few times. J is TRBJ1-1 and V is TRBV3-1 (or the pseudogene TRBV3-2), with 10 nucleotides matching TRBD1. Germline V gives CDR1 LGHDT, CDR2 YNNKEL (reference sequence). Trimming removed 3 bases from V and 7 bases from J; junction bases left unmatched: 5. The length of the CDR3 is 14 residues. The CDR3 DNA reads TGTGCCAGCAGCCATTTAGGACAGGGGGGTGAAGCTTTCTTT. Its translation: CASSHLGQGGEAFF.

This rearrangement joins TRBV13 to TRBJ2-3; 7 bases fit TRBD2. The CDR3 has 16 amino acids. Germline CDR1 is PRHDT and CDR2 is FYEKMQ (reference sequence). The junction had 14 bases not matched to a gene; V was cut back by 5 bases and J by 6 bases. The chain's CDR3 is CASSTETGLPPDTQYF. DNA for the CDR3: TGTGCCAGCAGCACTGAAACGGGACTACCCCCGGATACGCAGTATTTT. The variable domain in full, completed from reference TRBV13 and TRBJ2-3, reads AAGVIQSPRHLIKEKRETATLKCYPIPRHDTVYWYQQGPGQDPQFLISFYEKMQSDKGSIPDRFSAQQFSDYHSELNMSSLELGDSALYFCASSTETGLPPDTQYFGPGTRLTVL.

In its sample, this clone was seen many times. The V and J genes are TRBV5-6 and TRBJ2-1; 9 nucleotides agree with TRBD1. This CDR3 has 16 residues. The J segment lost 1 base and the V segment lost 5 bases, leaving 7 bases of the junction unmatched. Germline V CDR1 and CDR2: SGHDT, YYEEEE. For the CDR3, the DNA is TGTGCCAGCAGTGAAATACAGGGGGCGTCCTACAATGAGCAGTTCTTC. Protein: CASSEIQGASYNEQFF.

CDR3 residues: CASSLGSWDSSGNTIYF. CDR3 DNA sequence: TGTGCCAGCAGCTTAGGGTCGTGGGACAGCTCTGGAAACACCATATATTTT. This rearrangement joins TRBV11-2 to TRBJ1-3; 7 bases map to TRBD1. V lost 1 base and J lost 0; bases outside the gene matches: 6. The CDR3 contains 17 residues. Germline CDR1 reads SGHAT; CDR2 reads FQNNGV.

The rearrangement uses TRBV5-1 and TRBJ2-1, with D unclear. V was trimmed by 4 bases and J by 6 bases, leaving 8 bases between them. The germline V gene encodes CDR1 SGHRS and CDR2 YFSETQ. The CDR3 loop spans 12 amino acids. The CDR3 coding sequence is TGCGCCAGCAGCCCAATCGGCAATGAGCAGTTCTTC. Translated: CASSPIGNEQFF. The full variable domain, rest sourced from reference TRBV5-1 and TRBJ2-1, is KAGVTQTPRYLIKTRGQQVTLSCSPISGHRSVSWYQQTPGQGLQFLFEYFSETQRNKGNFPGRFSGRQFSNSRSEMNVSTLELGDSALYLCASSPIGNEQFFGPGTRLTVL.

The V gene is TRBV9, the J gene TRBJ1-3; D is ambiguous. CDR1 is SGDLS and CDR2 is YYNGEE in the germline V gene. Trimming took 4 bases from V and 4 from J, leaving 18 bases between them. This CDR3 is built from 16 residues. The CDR3 here is CASSLRTGVGGNTIYF. DNA for the CDR3: TGTGCCAGCAGCCTCCGGACGGGAGTCGGGGGAAACACCATATATTTT.

This chain links TRBV6-2 or TRBV6-3 with TRBJ2-4; no definite D call. Trimming cost V 0 bases and J 0 bases, with 15 bases left between them. This CDR3 has 18 residues. Germline V gene sequence: CDR1 MNHEY, CDR2 SVGEGT. CDR3 loop: CASSYSFEVDLAKNIQYF. DNA of the CDR3: TGTGCCAGCAGTTACTCGTTCGAGGTAGACTTAGCCAAAAACATTCAGTACTTC.

The gene calls are TRBV5-6 and TRBJ1-3; D unresolved. This CDR3 is 14 amino acids long. Germline CDR1 SGHDT, CDR2 YYEEEE. V lost 4 bases to trimming and J lost 6 bases, with 14 bases between them. The CDR3 DNA is TGTGCCAGCAGCCGCGGAACGGAGACAAACACCATATATTTT. Protein: CASSRGTETNTIYF.

The V and J genes are TRBV4-3 and TRBJ2-3; 9 nucleotides align to TRBD2. Germline V lookup: CDR1 LGHNA, CDR2 YSLEER. V gave up 1 base and J gave up 5 bases; unmatched junction bases: 13. There are 18 residues in the CDR3. CDR3 nucleotide sequence: TGCGCCAGCAGCCAAGTTTTGTCTAGCGGGGATTATAGAGATACGCAGTATTTT. This translates into CASSQVLSSGDYRDTQYF.

V is TRBV9 and J is TRBJ1-5; perhaps TRBD1 as D (6 bases). This CDR3 is 14 amino acids long. V was cut by 1 base and J by 3 bases, with 8 bases left in between. The germline gives CDR1 SGDLS, CDR2 YYNGEE. This CDR3 is CASSVSGVNQPQHF. The CDR3 region has the DNA TGTGCCAGCAGCGTATCAGGGGTCAATCAGCCCCAGCATTTT.

The chain employs TRBV29-1 and TRBJ1-2, with TRBD1 identical over 9 bases. The germline CDR1 and CDR2 sequences are SQVTM and ANQGSEA. The V segment lost 7 bases and the J segment 3 bases; nucleotides outside the gene matches: 12. This CDR3 comprises 15 residues. CDR3 in amino acids: CSAGGDREGHYGYTF. In DNA form, the CDR3 reads TGCAGCGCGGGGGGGGACAGGGAGGGCCACTATGGCTACACCTTC.

A single count supports this clone. The CDR3 loop reads CASSADRGNTGELFF. DNA for the CDR3: TGTGCCAGCAGTGCGGACAGGGGGAACACCGGGGAGCTGTTTTTT. J is TRBJ2-2 and V is TRBV25-1; TRBD1 aligns across 9 bases. The CDR3 runs 15 residues. Trimming removed 4 bases from V and 1 base from J; junction bases left unmatched: 1. Looked up from germline, CDR1 is MGHDK and CDR2 is SYGVNS.

The V gene is TRBV3-1 (or the pseudogene TRBV3-2), the J gene TRBJ2-5, with 9 bases matching TRBD2. The V segment lost 1 base and the J segment 7 bases; nucleotides outside the gene matches: 10. CDR1 and CDR2 (germline): LGHDT, YNNKEL (reference sequence). The CDR3 is 16 residues long. The CDR3 nucleotides are TGTGCCAGCAGCCAAGTCGGCGGGGGGGCCTTGGTGACCCAGTACTTC. Its protein product is CASSQVGGGALVTQYF.

This chain uses TRBV10-3 with TRBJ2-1; tentatively, D is TRBD2 (6 bases). Germline lookup yields CDR1 ENHRY and CDR2 SYGVKD. The CDR3 has 16 residues. Trimming took off 7 bases at V and 3 bases at J, with 19 bases between the two ends. The CDR3 bases are TGTGCCATCAAGGAGGGCCCTTCGTTTGGCTACAATGAGCAGTTCTTC. Residues: CAIKEGPSFGYNEQFF.

This rearrangement joins TRBV7-9 to TRBJ1-2; D may be TRBD1 (6 bases). CDR1 SEHNR and CDR2 FQNEAQ come from the germline V gene (reference sequence). CDR3 length: 14 amino acids. V lost 5 bases and J 3 bases, leaving 13 bases between the germline ends. CDR3 DNA sequence: TGTGCCAGCAGCCCTGGGACAACCGACTATGGCTACACCTTC. Residues: CASSPGTTDYGYTF.

On this clone itself: Its ends do not fully match the called genes, so a read error is possible. V and J are TRBV4-1 and TRBJ1-6; 7 bases line up with TRBD1. The CDR3 extends over 13 amino acids. CDR1 MGHRA and CDR2 YSYEKL come from the germline V gene. CDR3 nucleotide sequence: TGCGCCAGCAGCCAAGGTCTCGGACAGGACCAATACTTT. Amino acid sequence: CASSQGLGQDQYF.

The chain joins TRBV5-1 to TRBJ1-1, with D perhaps matching TRBD1 (6 bases). The CDR3 totals 14 residues. V lost 1 base to trimming and J lost 3 bases, with 10 bases between them. Germline V lookup: CDR1 SGHRS, CDR2 YFSETQ. The CDR3 region has the DNA TGCGCCAGCAGCTTGATAGGGGGAGACACTGAAGCTTTCTTT. Its translation is CASSLIGGDTEAFF. The variable domain in full, with the rest retrieved from reference TRBV5-1 and TRBJ1-1, is KAGVTQTPRYLIKTRGQQVTLSCSPISGHRSVSWYQQTPGQGLQFLFEYFSETQRNKGNFPGRFSGRQFSNSRSEMNVSTLELGDSALYLCASSLIGGDTEAFFGQGTRLTVV.

The chain links TRBV11-3 to TRBJ2-3, with 16 bases that match TRBD2. The germline V gene has CDR1 SGHNT and CDR2 YENEEA. The CDR3 is 16 amino acids. J gave up 3 bases and V 5 bases, and 2 bases lay outside the gene matches. The chain's CDR3 is CASSTGLAGGTDTQYF. In nucleotides, the CDR3 is TGTGCCAGCAGCACGGGACTAGCGGGGGGGACAGATACGCAGTATTTT.

DNA for the CDR3: TGTGCCAGCAGCGCCGGGACAGCCTACGAGCAGTACTTC. Residues: CASSAGTAYEQYF. This chain uses TRBV9 with TRBJ2-7; the match to TRBD1 covers 7 bases. The J segment lost 2 bases and the V segment lost 3 bases, leaving 2 bases of the junction unmatched. Germline lookup yields CDR1 SGDLS and CDR2 YYNGEE. CDR3 length: 13 amino acids.